The 23 T cell receptor beta chains listed next were all sequenced from one sample in a study of T-cell memory formation after mild COVID-19. TCRdb reprocessed the 5' RACE reads with MiXCR, giving one entry per CDR3 protein. This sample has roughly 610,000 distinct CDR3 sequences; roughly 17% occur once, and the top ten carry about 8.1%. Sequenced input: PBMCs or a T cell subset sorted from them (not recorded which). The origin of the receptors is an adult woman who had mild COVID-19 (a few samples of this study predate the infection). Cell type and time point are not known.

This clonotype showed up just a few times. The CDR3 DNA reads as TGCAGTGCTAGGGACGCTGACAATGAGCAGTTCTTC. Encoded protein: CSARDADNEQFF. The V call is TRBV20-1, the J call TRBJ2-1; D gene unclear. Trimming pared 3 bases from V and 5 bases from J, leaving 8 bases between. The CDR3 is 12 amino acids. Germline V gene lookup returns CDR1 DFQATT and CDR2 SNEGSKA (reference sequence).

Ten or more counts support this clonotype. The V call is TRBV3-1, the J call TRBJ1-1; D is unclear. Trimming pared 1 base from V and 12 bases from J, leaving 18 bases between. CDR3 length: 14 amino acids. Germline-derived CDR1 and CDR2 are LGHDT and YNNKEL (reference sequence). The CDR3 reads CASSQVSTDPWSFF. As DNA, the CDR3 is TGTGCCAGCAGCCAAGTTTCTACAGACCCTTGGTCTTTCTTT. The variable domain in full, completed from reference TRBV3-1 and TRBJ1-1, reads DTAVSQTPKYLVTQMGNDKSIKCEQNLGHDTMYWYKQDSKKFLKIMFSYNNKELIINETVPNRFSPKSPDKAHLNLHINSLELGDSAVYFCASSQVSTDPWSFFGQGTRLTVV.

V is TRBV18 and J is TRBJ1-1; 7 nucleotides match TRBD1. This CDR3 region has 15 residues. Germline assignment: CDR1 KGHSH and CDR2 LQKENI. The J segment lost 4 bases and the V segment lost 3 bases, leaving 8 bases of the junction unmatched. The CDR3 spells CASSPEQGRATEAFF. The CDR3 DNA sequence: TGTGCCAGCTCACCTGAACAGGGGAGAGCCACTGAAGCTTTCTTT.

Only a few counts were recorded for this clonotype. The rearrangement joins TRBV7-2 to TRBJ2-1; D is possibly TRBD2 (6 bases). Germline V lookup: CDR1 SGHTA, CDR2 FQGNSA. CDR3 length: 17 residues. Trimming left V 0 bases short and J 3 bases short, with 15 bases between. This CDR3 is CASSLAKGGRFYNEQFF. CDR3 in DNA: TGTGCCAGCAGCTTAGCGAAGGGAGGAAGGTTCTACAATGAGCAGTTCTTC.

This clonotype has a handful of counts. V gene TRBV12-3 or TRBV12-4 combines with J gene TRBJ2-3; TRBD2 is a possible D gene (5 bases). The CDR3 contains 15 residues. V was clipped by 6 bases and J by 1 base, with 14 bases between them. CDR3 residues: CASRPSASRTDTQYF. The CDR3, as DNA: TGTGCCAGCAGGCCCTCGGCTAGCCGCACAGATACGCAGTATTTT.

The rearrangement uses TRBV7-2 and TRBJ1-1; 7 bases line up with TRBD1. The CDR3 is 14 residues long. V gave up 4 bases and J gave up 4 bases; unmatched junction bases: 6. CDR1 and CDR2 from the germline V gene are SGHTA and FQGNSA. CDR3 in amino acids: CASSSHRGGTEAFF. The CDR3 DNA reads as TGTGCCAGCAGCTCCCACAGGGGAGGCACTGAAGCTTTCTTT.

A few counts support this clonotype. This chain joins TRBV9 and TRBJ1-1, with D unresolved. V was clipped by 0 bases and J by 3 bases, with 9 bases between them. Germline V gene lookup returns CDR1 SGDLS and CDR2 YYNGEE. CDR3 length: 14 amino acids. The CDR3: CASSVEGSDTEAFF. The CDR3 coding sequence is TGTGCCAGCAGCGTAGAAGGGTCGGACACTGAAGCTTTCTTT.

Here the CDR3 reads CASSYTPGQGNEKLFF. DNA of the CDR3: TGTGCCAGCAGTTACACCCCGGGACAGGGTAATGAAAAACTGTTTTTT. The genes are TRBV6-2 or TRBV6-3 and TRBJ1-4; 9 bases are a match to TRBD1. The CDR3 covers 16 residues. Unmatched junction bases numbered 5, after V lost 2 bases and J lost 4 bases. Germline-derived CDR1 and CDR2 are MNHEY and SVGEGT.

V and J are TRBV3-1 and TRBJ2-3; D remains ambiguous. The length of the CDR3 is 13 residues. In germline, CDR1 is LGHDT, CDR2 YNNKEL (reference sequence). The V end was cut by 1 base, the J end by 4 bases, with 6 bases between. The CDR3 DNA reads as TGTGCCAGCAGCCAAGTCAGGTCAGATACGCAGTATTTT. The encoded protein is CASSQVRSDTQYF.

A few counts support this clonotype. CDR3 residues: CASSKGPPEKLFF. In nucleotides, the CDR3 is TGTGCCAGCAGCAAAGGGCCCCCTGAAAAACTGTTTTTT. The chain has TRBV21-1 and TRBJ1-4. TRBV21-1 corresponds to a pseudogene. This CDR3 is built from 13 residues.

This clonotype showed up just a few times. The chain combines TRBV9 with TRBJ2-1, with unresolved D. The V gene's germline CDR1 is SGDLS and CDR2 YYNGEE. The CDR3 consists of 12 residues. The V and J ends lost 4 bases and 8 bases respectively, with 10 bases between them. CDR3 bases: TGTGCCAGCAGCTCCCGTCCTTATGAGCAGTTCTTC. Its protein product is CASSSRPYEQFF. The whole variable domain, remainder taken from reference TRBV9 and TRBJ2-1, is DSGVTQTPKHLITATGQRVTLRCSPRSGDLSVYWYQQSLDQGLQFLIQYYNGEERAKGNILERFSAQQFPDLHSELNLSSLELGDSALYFCASSSRPYEQFFGPGTRLTVL.

This clonotype showed up many times. The chain uses TRBV18 and TRBJ2-5; D ambiguous. Trimming cost V 8 bases and J 5 bases, with 12 bases left between them. Germline V lookup: CDR1 KGHSH, CDR2 LQKENI. The CDR3 is made up of 12 amino acids. CDR3 protein: CASSPVGETQYF. In nucleotides, the CDR3 is TGTGCCAGCAGCCCCGTGGGTGAGACCCAGTACTTC.

The gene calls are TRBV29-1 and TRBJ2-7; TRBD1 aligns across 7 bases. CDR3 length equals 13 residues. Losses at the gene ends were 6 bases for V and 3 bases for J; bases not matched to a gene: 8. The germline V gene has CDR1 SQVTM and CDR2 ANQGSEA. CDR3 loop: CSVVDRFDYEQYF. The DNA of the CDR3 is TGCAGCGTGGTGGACAGGTTTGACTACGAGCAGTACTTC.

The chain carries TRBV27 and TRBJ1-1, with D unclear. V was cut by 3 bases and J by 3 bases, with 8 bases left in between. Germline V gives CDR1 MNHEY, CDR2 SMNVEV (reference sequence). The CDR3 covers 13 residues. The CDR3, as DNA: TGTGCCAGCAGTTTTTCGTGGGACACTGAAGCTTTCTTT. It yields the protein CASSFSWDTEAFF.

The J gene is TRBJ1-1, the V gene TRBV7-8, with D possibly matching TRBD1 (5 bases). Germline assignment: CDR1 SGHVS and CDR2 FQNEAQ. CDR3 length: 13 residues. Trimming took off 8 bases at V and 5 bases at J, with 15 bases between the two ends. The CDR3 nucleotides are TGTGCCAGCGCTCAGGGCCGGTATACTGAAGCTTTCTTT. It translates to CASAQGRYTEAFF.

This clonotype was counted a few times. The chain recombines TRBV7-2 with TRBJ1-2; D remains ambiguous. Germline CDR1 reads SGHTA; CDR2 reads FQGNSA. Trimming took 2 bases from V and 8 from J, leaving 9 bases between them. This CDR3 is 12 amino acids long. The CDR3, as DNA: TGTGCCAGCAGCTTAATGAAGAAGGGCTACACCTTC. It translates to CASSLMKKGYTF.

This clonotype was observed a handful of times. The rearrangement joins TRBV3-1 to TRBJ2-5; D not resolved. Trimming took 1 base from V and 4 from J, leaving 7 bases between them. Germline V gene sequence: CDR1 LGHDT, CDR2 YNNKEL (reference sequence). The CDR3 loop spans 13 amino acids. The CDR3: CASSQVGIETQYF. As DNA, the CDR3 is TGTGCCAGCAGCCAAGTAGGGATAGAGACCCAGTACTTC.

This clonotype turned up a few times. The V and J genes are TRBV7-9 and TRBJ1-2; D is possibly TRBD1 (6 bases). Germline V lookup: CDR1 SEHNR, CDR2 FQNEAQ (reference sequence). The CDR3 consists of 16 residues. Trimming removed 4 bases at V and 7 bases at J, with 22 bases between. This CDR3 is CASSSLAITGHGGYTF. The CDR3, as DNA: TGTGCCAGCAGCTCACTCGCTATTACAGGGCATGGTGGCTACACCTTC. Complete variable domain (other parts from reference TRBV7-9 and TRBJ1-2): DTGVSQNPRHKITKRGQNVTFRCDPISEHNRLYWYRQTLGQGPEFLTYFQNEAQLEKSRLLSDRFSAERPKGSFSTLEIQRTEQGDSAMYLCASSSLAITGHGGYTFGSGTRLTVV.

The chain is built from TRBV5-6 and TRBJ2-1; tentatively, D is TRBD1 or TRBD2 (5 bases each). The CDR3 has 15 residues. Germline-derived CDR1 and CDR2 are SGHDT and YYEEEE. Trimming removed 3 bases at V and 7 bases at J, with 17 bases between. This CDR3 reads CASSSAGTPWNEQFF. In DNA form, the CDR3 reads TGTGCCAGCAGCTCCGCCGGGACGCCTTGGAATGAGCAGTTCTTC.

J is TRBJ1-5 and V is TRBV6-2 or TRBV6-3; D is perhaps TRBD1 (5 bases). V was cut by 1 base and J by 6 bases, with 7 bases left in between. The CDR3 spans 13 residues. Germline-derived CDR1 and CDR2 are MNHEY and SVGEGT. Here the CDR3 DNA reads TGTGCCAGCAGTTACTTGGGGGGTCAGCCCCAGCATTTT. Translated, it gives CASSYLGGQPQHF.

This clonotype appeared a few times. The chain uses TRBV6-2 or TRBV6-3 and TRBJ2-7, with 9 bases identical to TRBD2. V was clipped by 3 bases and J by 4 bases; unmatched bases: 4. There are 14 residues in the CDR3. Germline CDR1 reads MNHEY; CDR2 reads SVGEGT. CDR3 amino acids: CASSYAGGPYEQYF. The CDR3 DNA sequence: TGTGCCAGCAGTTATGCGGGGGGGCCGTACGAGCAGTACTTC.

At least ten counts were recorded for this clonotype. This chain links TRBV7-9 with TRBJ1-2, with TRBD1 as a possible D gene (5 bases). With 5 bases removed from V and 2 bases from J, the gap between germline ends came to 15 bases. The germline V gene encodes CDR1 SEHNR and CDR2 FQNEAQ (reference sequence). The CDR3 has 15 residues. The CDR3: CASSPQDPGNYGYTF. The CDR3 region has the DNA TGTGCCAGCAGCCCACAGGACCCCGGGAACTATGGCTACACCTTC.

The gene calls are TRBV5-5 and TRBJ2-7; D might be TRBD1 (6 bases). The CDR3 consists of 14 residues. Germline lookup yields CDR1 SGHKS and CDR2 YYEKEE (reference sequence). V was pared by 4 bases and J by 1 base, with 12 bases between. The CDR3 coding sequence is TGTGCCAGCAGCCACGACAGGATATCCTACGAGCAGTACTTC. It encodes CASSHDRISYEQYF.